This T cell receptor beta chain derives from a study of T cell repertoires in cytomegalovirus infection. Study-level information: CMV epitopes in the study were HLA-C-restricted (recently identified) and HLA-B-restricted (well studied). Shared public TCR beta signatures pointed to both CMV infection and a matching HLA type.

In TCRdb, the reads were re-called with MiXCR into one record per CDR3 protein. The table lists 450,000 to 550,000 distinct CDR3 sequences, more than 40% of them singletons. The CDR3 extends over 16 amino acids. V dropped 5 bases and J dropped 3; count of bases not matched to a gene: 7. Germline CDR1 SGHTA, CDR2 FQGNSA. Concerning this clonotype itself: Its antigen is still unknown.

Study findings and constraints: In two of eight donors, the top clonotype was HLA-C-restricted CMV-specific. Cumulated frequencies of public TCR beta families served to identify carriers of CMV plus the relevant HLA.

Sequencing was performed on cultured PBMCs, taken from culture after CMV antigen stimulation. The TCR originated in a human donor in good health (CMV status not recorded). Some clones in this sample may be carry-over from other donors' samples. The chain links TRBV7-2 to TRBJ2-1; 10 bases map to TRBD2. The CDR3 protein is CASSPQIAGGYNEQFF. Written as DNA, the CDR3 is TGTGCCAGCAGCCCCCAAATAGCGGGGGGCTACAATGAGCAGTTCTTC.